These 9 T cell receptor beta chains were all obtained from the same sample, sequenced in a study of T-cell reconstitution after alpha-beta-depleted transplantation in children. Library preparation (for TCRbeta) was performed with unique molecular identifiers. TCRdb passed the PCR reads through MiXCR, listing each CDR3 protein once. The sample consists of fewer than 750,000 distinct CDR3 sequences, roughly 24% of them appearing once. Sample: PBMCs, mostly from graft donor cells, taken 360 days after TCRalphabeta/CD19-depleted stem cell transplant. Every receptor here comes from a boy under two years old who had a stem cell transplant for acute myeloid leukemia, so the T cells may come from the graft donor.

This chain uses TRBV15 with TRBJ1-4, with D unclear. This CDR3 spans 12 amino acids. CDR1 and CDR2 from the germline V gene are LNHNV and YYDKDF (reference sequence). Trimming pared 5 bases from V and 8 bases from J, leaving 9 bases between. In nucleotides, the CDR3 is TGTGCCACCAGCCCAAGGGCGGAAAAACTGTTTTTT. It codes for CATSPRAEKLFF.

The chain has TRBV4-1 and TRBJ2-1, with D possibly TRBD1 on 5 matching bases. Per germline, CDR1 MGHRA and CDR2 YSYEKL. Trimming removed 10 bases at V and 5 bases at J, with 18 bases between. The CDR3 sequence is 14 residues long. CDR3 nucleotide sequence: TGCGCCACCGGGCCACAGGACAAAAACAATGAGCAGTTCTTC. Its protein product is CATGPQDKNNEQFF.

This chain connects TRBV6-5 to TRBJ1-4, with D perhaps matching TRBD1 (5 bases). The CDR3 consists of 15 residues. V was trimmed by 2 bases and J by 5 bases, leaving 12 bases between them. Germline CDR1 and CDR2: MNHEY and SVGAGI. The DNA of the CDR3 is TGTGCCAGCAGTTACCAGGGCCGGGGGAATGAAAAACTGTTTTTT. This encodes CASSYQGRGNEKLFF.

Only a few counts were recorded for this clonotype. The rearrangement links TRBV20-1 to TRBJ2-1; TRBD2 matches 11 bases. Germline V CDR1 and CDR2: DFQATT, SNEGSKA (reference sequence). This CDR3 region has 14 residues. The J segment lost 9 bases and the V segment lost 5 bases, leaving 9 bases of the junction unmatched. The CDR3: CSAPRTSGLGEQFF. CDR3 DNA sequence: TGCAGTGCTCCCCGGACTAGCGGGCTTGGTGAGCAGTTCTTC.

The V call is TRBV7-6, the J call TRBJ1-5; 12 positions agree with TRBD1. The germline V gene encodes CDR1 SGHVS and CDR2 FNYEAQ. V was clipped by 2 bases and J by 1 base; unmatched bases: 12. This CDR3 is 20 amino acids long. In DNA form, the CDR3 reads TGTGCCAGCAGCTTAACGGCTACGGGACAGGGGGCCGCAAGCAATCAGCCCCAGCATTTT. It encodes CASSLTATGQGAASNQPQHF.

At least ten counts were recorded for this clonotype. The V call is TRBV18, the J call TRBJ2-1; 11 positions match TRBD2. Germline trimming cut 6 bases from V and 8 bases from J; bases unmatched to any gene: 3. The CDR3 has 13 residues. Germline CDR1 KGHSH, CDR2 LQKENI. As DNA, the CDR3 is TGTGCCAGCTCCGTAGCGGGGGGGTATGAGCAGTTCTTC. Its translation: CASSVAGGYEQFF.

This clonotype has just a few counts. The CDR3 sequence: CASMQRGGQETQYF. CDR3 nucleotide sequence: TGTGCCAGCATGCAACGGGGGGGCCAAGAGACCCAGTACTTC. The rearrangement joins TRBV12-3 or TRBV12-4 to TRBJ2-5, with 8 bases that match TRBD2. V was clipped by 7 bases and J by 1 base; unmatched bases: 5. CDR3 length: 14 residues.

This clonotype came up many times. The chain links TRBV4-3 to TRBJ2-6; D not resolved. V was pared by 0 bases and J by 0 bases, with 6 bases between. The length of the CDR3 is 16 residues. Germline V gene lookup returns CDR1 LGHNA and CDR2 YSLEER. Here the CDR3 DNA reads TGCGCCAGCAGCCAAGATCCCGTCTCTGGGGCCAACGTCCTGACTTTC. Protein product: CASSQDPVSGANVLTF.

This clonotype was counted ten times or more. The V and J genes are TRBV4-3 and TRBJ2-7, with D perhaps given as TRBD1 or TRBD2 (6 bases each). Deletions cut 0 bases from V and 3 bases from J, with 12 bases between. The CDR3 spans 15 residues. Germline-derived CDR1 and CDR2 are LGHNA and YSLEER. In DNA form, the CDR3 reads TGCGCCAGCAGCCAAGATCAGGGGACTCTCTACGAGCAGTACTTC. Amino acids: CASSQDQGTLYEQYF.